This TCR beta chain is drawn from a study of blood T cell repertoires in COVID-19. Seattle's enrolled individuals joined amid active infection and were then monitored longitudinally. Data came from immunoSEQ multiplex PCR; TCRdb stores just in-frame clones and leaves some out. The sample holds fewer than 300,000 clones, approximately 90% seen once. The CDR3 extends over 14 amino acids. The germline V gene encodes CDR1 MNHNS and CDR2 SASEGT. Between the trimmed V and J ends, which lost 2 bases and 4 bases, there was a span of 11 bases. The sequencing input was peripheral blood. This receptor was taken from a woman aged 25 to 39 with COVID-19, enrolled during active disease. The V and J genes are TRBV6-1 and TRBJ2-5; tentative D call: TRBD2 (6 bases). The DNA of the CDR3 is TGTGCCAGCAGTGAACCGGGACTCATAGAGACCCAGTACTTC. The encoded protein is CASSEPGLIETQYF.